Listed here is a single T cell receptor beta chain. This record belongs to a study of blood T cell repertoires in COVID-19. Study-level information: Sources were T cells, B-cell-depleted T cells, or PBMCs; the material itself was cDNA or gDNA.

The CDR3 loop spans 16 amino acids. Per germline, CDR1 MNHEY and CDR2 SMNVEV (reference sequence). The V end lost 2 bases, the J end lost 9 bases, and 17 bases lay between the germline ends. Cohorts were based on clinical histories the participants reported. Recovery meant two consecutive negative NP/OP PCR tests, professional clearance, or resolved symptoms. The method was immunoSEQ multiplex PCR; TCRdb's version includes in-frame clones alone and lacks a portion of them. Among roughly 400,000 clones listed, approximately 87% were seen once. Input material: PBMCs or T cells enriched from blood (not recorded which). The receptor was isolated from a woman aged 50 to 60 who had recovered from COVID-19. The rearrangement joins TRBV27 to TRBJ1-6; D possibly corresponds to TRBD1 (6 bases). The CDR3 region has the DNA TGTGCCAGCAGTTTACGTCCCCGGGACAAGGGTTCACCCCTCCACTTT. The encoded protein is CASSLRPRDKGSPLHF.